This T cell receptor (beta chain) was observed in a study of T cell repertoires in cytomegalovirus infection. The CDR3 sequence is 13 residues long. Trimming cost V 3 bases and J 7 bases, with 7 bases left between them. TCRdb reanalysed the reads using MiXCR and keeps one entry per CDR3 protein. The sample has hundreds of thousands of distinct CDR3 sequences, roughly a sixth seen once. The sample was PBMCs. The genes are TRBV12-3 or TRBV12-4 and TRBJ1-6, with D hard to call. This sequence was found in a human donor in good health (CMV status not recorded). Some clones in this sample may be carry-over from other donors' samples. In DNA, the CDR3 is TGTGCCAGCAGTTTTCGGGAAAATTCACCCCTCCACTTT. Translation gives CASSFRENSPLHF.